A single sample is the source of the 18 T cell receptor beta chains below, sequenced in a study of chemoradiotherapy in HPV16-positive cancers. The table came from immunoSEQ multiplex PCR; TCRdb's copy has only in-frame clones and leaves some out. There are about 35,000 clones in the sample; 85% to 90% occur only once, and 2.1% lies in the top ten. The material was blood, obtained from a patient who underwent chemoradiotherapy. The origin of the receptors is a human donor with HPV-associated anogenital cancer.

The V gene is TRBV2, the J gene TRBJ1-2, with TRBD1 as a possible D gene (5 bases). Germline CDR1 reads SNHLY; CDR2 reads FYNNEI. Trimming removed 4 bases at V and 7 bases at J, with 13 bases between. The CDR3 has 13 amino acids. The CDR3 reads CASSVDPQGGYTF. CDR3 DNA: TGTGCCAGCAGTGTCGACCCCCAGGGTGGCTACACCTTC.

The V gene is TRBV27, the J gene TRBJ2-5, with D tentatively TRBD1 or TRBD2 (6 bases each). The germline V gene has CDR1 MNHEY and CDR2 SMNVEV (reference sequence). V lost 3 bases, J lost 5 bases, and 16 bases lay in between. This CDR3 has 15 amino acids. In DNA form, the CDR3 reads TGTGCCAGCAGTTTTGCCAGGGGACTTTGGGAGACCCAGTACTTC. This codes for CASSFARGLWETQYF.

The chain's CDR3 is CATSRTPGGANTEAFF. Here the CDR3 DNA reads TGTGCCACCAGCAGAACGCCAGGGGGCGCTAACACTGAAGCTTTCTTT. The chain uses TRBV15 and TRBJ1-1, with 8 bases that match TRBD1. Trimming at V came to 2 bases and at J to 2 bases, leaving 7 bases not matched to a gene. CDR1 is LNHNV and CDR2 is YYDKDF in the germline V gene (reference sequence). The CDR3 has 16 amino acids.

The gene calls are TRBV28 and TRBJ2-2, with D possibly matching TRBD1 (7 bases). Looked up from germline, CDR1 is MDHEN and CDR2 is SYDVKM. V shed 8 bases and J shed 4 bases, with 11 bases lying between them. This CDR3 comprises 13 residues. The CDR3 coding sequence is TGTGCCAGCCGACAGGGAGGCACCGGGGAGCTGTTTTTT. Its translation: CASRQGGTGELFF.

This sequence joins TRBV4-1 and TRBJ2-7; D remains ambiguous. V was cut by 5 bases and J by 4 bases, with 9 bases left in between. The CDR3 sequence is 12 residues long. Germline loops: CDR1 MGHRA, CDR2 YSYEKL. DNA for the CDR3: TGCGCCAGCAGCTACAGCGCTTACGAGCAGTACTTC. Protein sequence: CASSYSAYEQYF.

The chain is built from TRBV27 and TRBJ1-1; D is uncertain. The CDR3 has 14 residues. Germline V gives CDR1 MNHEY, CDR2 SMNVEV (reference sequence). Trimming took 3 bases from V and 1 from J, leaving 9 bases between them. CDR3 loop: CASSFVYANTEAFF. The CDR3 DNA sequence: TGTGCCAGCAGTTTCGTCTATGCGAACACTGAAGCTTTCTTT.

This clone was seen only once. The DNA of the CDR3 is TGTGCCAGCAGCCCCTCCCCAGCGGGGGGTAACAATGAGCAGTTCTTC. Its translation is CASSPSPAGGNNEQFF. This chain links TRBV7-3 with TRBJ2-1; 9 bases agree with TRBD2. The length of the CDR3 is 16 residues. V trimming: 5 bases; J trimming: 5 bases; junction bases outside the gene matches: 10. Germline V CDR1 and CDR2: SGHTA, FQGTGA.

The genes are TRBV5-1 and TRBJ2-1, with TRBD2 matching over 14 bases. Germline V gene sequence: CDR1 SGHRS, CDR2 YFSETQ. This CDR3 region has 17 residues. V lost 0 bases and J lost 7; bases outside the gene matches: 6. The CDR3 region is CASSLGGLAGVWNEQFF. The CDR3 bases are TGCGCCAGCAGCTTGGGGGGACTAGCGGGGGTATGGAATGAGCAGTTCTTC. Filled out from reference TRBV5-1 and TRBJ2-1, the complete variable domain reads KAGVTQTPRYLIKTRGQQVTLSCSPISGHRSVSWYQQTPGQGLQFLFEYFSETQRNKGNFPGRFSGRQFSNSRSEMNVSTLELGDSALYLCASSLGGLAGVWNEQFFGPGTRLTVL.

The V call is TRBV6-5, the J call TRBJ1-1; the D is unclear. Germline assignment: CDR1 MNHEY and CDR2 SVGAGI. The CDR3 consists of 15 residues. V lost 2 bases and J lost 7, with 17 bases in between. CDR3 DNA: TGTGCCAGCAGTTACCGAAAGGATCTAGACGGTGAAGCTTTCTTT. It is translated as CASSYRKDLDGEAFF.

V and J are TRBV11-3 and TRBJ2-5; D call uncertain. The germline gives CDR1 SGHNT, CDR2 YENEEA. The CDR3 is 13 residues long. Trimming removed 0 bases from V and 3 bases from J, with 5 bases in between. CDR3 loop: CASSLDSEETQYF. The CDR3 nucleotides read TGTGCCAGCAGCTTAGACAGCGAAGAGACCCAGTACTTC.

This clone came up once. The CDR3 bases are TGTGCCAGCAGCCTTATTGGGGCGGCAGATACGCAGTATTTT. Residues: CASSLIGAADTQYF. The chain has TRBV7-3 and TRBJ2-3; maybe TRBD1 (5 bases). Looked up from germline, CDR1 is SGHTA and CDR2 is FQGTGA. Trimming left V 5 bases short and J 4 bases short, with 13 bases between. The CDR3 sequence is 14 residues long. Variable domain in full (rest from reference TRBV7-3 and TRBJ2-3): GAGVSQTPSNKVTEKGKYVELRCDPISGHTALYWYRQSLGQGPEFLIYFQGTGAADDSGLPNDRFFAVRPEGSVSTLKIQRTERGDSAVYLCASSLIGAADTQYFGPGTRLTVL.

The table lists this clone with a count of one. This sequence joins TRBV11-1 and TRBJ1-2; TRBD1 matches 8 bases. The CDR3 has 15 amino acids. Germline-derived CDR1 and CDR2 are SGHAT and FQDESV (reference sequence). Trimming at V came to 5 bases and at J to 7 bases, leaving 12 bases not matched to a gene. The CDR3 loop is CASSRSPDRVSGYTF. CDR3 sequence (DNA): TGTGCCAGCAGCCGATCGCCGGACAGGGTTAGTGGCTACACCTTC.

The chain has TRBV19 and TRBJ1-1; 8 nucleotides line up with TRBD1. V lost 4 bases and J lost 2; bases outside the gene matches: 9. This CDR3 is 16 amino acids long. Germline assignment: CDR1 LNHDA and CDR2 SQIVND (reference sequence). DNA of the CDR3: TGTGCCAGTAGTACGCGACAGGGGCCGGGAAACACTGAAGCTTTCTTT. Amino acids: CASSTRQGPGNTEAFF.

The chain couples TRBV28 to TRBJ1-3; possible D gene TRBD1, 6 bases. Germline loops: CDR1 MDHEN, CDR2 SYDVKM. V was cut by 5 bases and J by 0 bases, with 11 bases left in between. The CDR3 spans 15 residues. The CDR3 here is CASSPDRFSGNTIYF. The CDR3 nucleotides read TGTGCCAGCAGTCCTGACAGGTTCTCTGGAAACACCATATATTTT.

This chain uses TRBV5-4 with TRBJ2-2, with D possibly matching TRBD1 (5 bases). From germline, CDR1 is SGHNT and CDR2 YYREEE (reference sequence). Between the trimmed V and J ends, which lost 0 bases and 2 bases, there was a span of 11 bases. CDR3 length: 16 residues. For the CDR3, the DNA is TGTGCCAGCAGCTTGGGGGGCAGGGCAAACACCGGGGAGCTGTTTTTT. Amino acids: CASSLGGRANTGELFF.

The V and J genes are TRBV10-2 and TRBJ2-1, with no clear D. V was clipped by 0 bases and J by 4 bases, with 1 base between them. This CDR3 region has 12 residues. The germline gives CDR1 WSHSY, CDR2 SAAADI. DNA of the CDR3: TGCGCCAGCAGTGAGTCGTACAATGAGCAGTTCTTC. This gives the protein CASSESYNEQFF.

The J gene is TRBJ1-1, the V gene TRBV10-1; no clear D gene. V was trimmed by 4 bases and J by 0 bases, leaving 21 bases between them. Germline values: CDR1 WNHNN, CDR2 SYGVQD (reference sequence). There are 18 residues in the CDR3. The CDR3 DNA sequence: TGCGCCAGCAGTGTTAGTAGGAGATCGCTTCTTATGAACACTGAAGCTTTCTTT. Translated: CASSVSRRSLLMNTEAFF.

The rearrangement joins TRBV4-3 to TRBJ1-1; D is uncertain. The germline gives CDR1 LGHNA, CDR2 YSLEER. The CDR3 sequence is 16 residues long. V was cut by 0 bases and J by 0 bases, with 11 bases left in between. CDR3 region: CASSQDTVLMNTEAFF. In nucleotides, the CDR3 is TGCGCCAGCAGCCAAGACACTGTTTTGATGAACACTGAAGCTTTCTTT.